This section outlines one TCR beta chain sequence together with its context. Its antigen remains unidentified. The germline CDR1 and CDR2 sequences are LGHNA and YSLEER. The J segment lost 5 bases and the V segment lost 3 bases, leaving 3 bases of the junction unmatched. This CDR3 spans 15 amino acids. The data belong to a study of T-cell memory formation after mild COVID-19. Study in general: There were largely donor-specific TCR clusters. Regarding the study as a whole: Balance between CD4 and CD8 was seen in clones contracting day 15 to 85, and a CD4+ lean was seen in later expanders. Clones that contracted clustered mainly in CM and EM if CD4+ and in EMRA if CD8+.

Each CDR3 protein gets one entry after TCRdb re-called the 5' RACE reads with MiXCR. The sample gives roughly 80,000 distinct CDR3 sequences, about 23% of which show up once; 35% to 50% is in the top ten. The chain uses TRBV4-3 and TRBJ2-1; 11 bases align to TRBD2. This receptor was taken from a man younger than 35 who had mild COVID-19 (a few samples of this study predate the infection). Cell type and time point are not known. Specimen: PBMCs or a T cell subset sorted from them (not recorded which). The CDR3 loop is CASSHLAGGHNEQFF. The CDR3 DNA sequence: TGCGCCAGCAGCCACTTAGCGGGGGGGCACAATGAGCAGTTCTTC.